The 14 T cell receptor beta chains below come from one sample, sequenced in a study of cytomegalovirus exposure and HLA in healthy donors. Use of 60 Vbeta and 13 Jbeta primers characterized the PCR. The table came from immunoSEQ multiplex PCR; TCRdb's copy has only in-frame clones and leaves some out. The sample includes 150,000 to 200,000 clones, 80% of them seen just once. Sample: PBMCs. The receptor set was obtained from a woman aged 25 to 39 in good health and CMV-seronegative.

This chain connects TRBV19 to TRBJ2-7; TRBD2 aligns across 11 bases. Trimming cost V 6 bases and J 5 bases; bases outside gene matches: 3. The CDR3 runs 13 residues. CDR1 and CDR2 (germline): LNHDA, SQIVND (reference sequence). CDR3 sequence reads: CASRTSGVHEQYF. In DNA form, the CDR3 reads TGTGCCAGTAGGACTAGCGGGGTCCACGAGCAGTACTTC.

This clone came up once. The J gene is TRBJ2-7, the V gene TRBV27, with 7 bases that match TRBD2. The CDR3 runs to 16 residues. Per germline, CDR1 MNHEY and CDR2 SMNVEV (reference sequence). With 5 bases clipped from V and 3 bases from J, the junction kept 13 bases outside the gene matches. The CDR3 nucleotides are TGTGCCAGCAGTAACCGATGGACTAGAGTTAGCTACGAGCAGTACTTC. Encoded protein: CASSNRWTRVSYEQYF.

The V gene is TRBV6-1, the J gene TRBJ2-7; D call uncertain. Looked up from germline, CDR1 is MNHNS and CDR2 is SASEGT. V lost 4 bases to trimming and J lost 4 bases, with 11 bases between them. The CDR3 sequence is 13 residues long. This CDR3 is CASSVGRIYEQYF. In DNA, the CDR3 is TGTGCCAGCAGTGTAGGCAGGATATACGAGCAGTACTTC.

The rearrangement joins TRBV5-1 to TRBJ1-1; the match to TRBD1 covers 11 bases. The CDR3 has 17 amino acids. Looked up from germline, CDR1 is SGHRS and CDR2 is YFSETQ. J was trimmed by 3 bases and V by 1 base; bases with no gene match: 8. The CDR3 loop is CASSLIGQGAVDTEAFF. CDR3 DNA sequence: TGCGCCAGCAGCTTGATAGGACAGGGGGCGGTCGACACTGAAGCTTTCTTT.

This clone occurred once. CDR3 DNA: TGTGCCAGCAGCTTGGTGACAGGCCAGGGGCCCCAGCATTTT. Translated: CASSLVTGQGPQHF. The V and J genes are TRBV5-8 and TRBJ1-5; D perhaps matches TRBD1 (6 bases). Germline V gives CDR1 SGHTS, CDR2 YDEGEE. V was shortened by 0 bases and J by 9 bases, with 13 bases between the two germline ends. The CDR3 has 14 amino acids. Based on the CDR3 plus reference TRBV5-8 and TRBJ1-5, the full variable domain is EAGVTQSPTHLIKTRGQQATLRCSPISGHTSVYWYQQALGLGLQFLLWYDEGEERNRGNFPPRFSGRQFPNYSSELNVNALELEDSALYLCASSLVTGQGPQHFGDGTRLSIL.

The chain uses TRBV27 and TRBJ1-1; the D is unclear. This CDR3 contains 14 residues. Trimming stripped 3 bases from V and 0 bases from J, with 8 bases between. The germline gives CDR1 MNHEY, CDR2 SMNVEV (reference sequence). The CDR3, as DNA: TGTGCCAGCAGTTTCCGACGGGTGAACACTGAAGCTTTCTTT. This encodes CASSFRRVNTEAFF.

This sequence joins TRBV9 and TRBJ1-1; a possible D gene is TRBD1 (6 bases). Per the germline V gene, CDR1 is SGDLS and CDR2 is YYNGEE. Deletions cut 4 bases from V and 11 bases from J, with 24 bases between. The CDR3 sequence is 15 residues long. CDR3 sequence: CASSQTGGAGVGAFF. In DNA form, the CDR3 reads TGTGCCAGCAGCCAAACGGGGGGGGCCGGGGTAGGCGCTTTCTTT.

The chain links TRBV5-4 to TRBJ2-3, with TRBD2 matching over 8 bases. The CDR3 extends over 16 amino acids. Per the germline V gene, CDR1 is SGHNT and CDR2 is YYREEE (reference sequence). Unmatched junction bases numbered 7, after V lost 4 bases and J lost 0 bases. CDR3 residues: CASSPVIAGSTDTQYF. CDR3 coding DNA: TGTGCCAGCAGCCCGGTGATAGCGGGGAGCACAGATACGCAGTATTTT.

The J gene is TRBJ1-5, the V gene TRBV18; 9 bases are a match to TRBD1. CDR1 is KGHSH and CDR2 is LQKENI in the germline V gene. The CDR3 consists of 15 residues. With 3 bases clipped from V and 5 bases from J, the junction kept 5 bases outside the gene matches. In nucleotides, the CDR3 is TGTGCCAGCTCACCGACGGGACAGGGCTATCAGCCCCAGCATTTT. Translation: CASSPTGQGYQPQHF.

The chain is built from TRBV6-4 and TRBJ2-1; a possible D gene is TRBD2 (5 bases). Trimming pared 8 bases from V and 5 bases from J, leaving 19 bases between. Germline CDR1 MRHNA, CDR2 SNTAGT. This CDR3 is 15 amino acids long. The CDR3 sequence is CASRTEGLLNNEQFF. In nucleotides, the CDR3 is TGTGCCAGCCGCACCGAGGGCCTACTGAACAATGAGCAGTTCTTC.

The chain links TRBV7-3 to TRBJ1-2; 8 bases align to TRBD1. This CDR3 contains 15 residues. Unmatched junction bases numbered 12, after V lost 5 bases and J lost 7 bases. Germline loops: CDR1 SGHTA, CDR2 FQGTGA. CDR3 residues: CASSLSRTGPSGYTF. Here the CDR3 DNA reads TGTGCCAGCAGCCTTTCCCGGACAGGGCCAAGTGGCTACACCTTC. Complete variable domain (other parts from reference TRBV7-3 and TRBJ1-2): GAGVSQTPSNKVTEKGKYVELRCDPISGHTALYWYRQSLGQGPEFLIYFQGTGAADDSGLPNDRFFAVRPEGSVSTLKIQRTERGDSAVYLCASSLSRTGPSGYTFGSGTRLTVV.

The V gene is TRBV5-1, the J gene TRBJ2-4; TRBD1 aligns across 9 bases. The junction had 5 bases not matched to a gene; V was cut back by 1 base and J by 6 bases. CDR3 size: 15 residues. CDR1 is SGHRS, CDR2 YFSETQ, per germline. The CDR3 DNA sequence: TGCGCCAGCAGCTTGACGGGACAGGGAATAAACATTCAGTACTTC. This codes for CASSLTGQGINIQYF.

As DNA, the CDR3 is TGCAGCGTTGAAAACTCAGGTGAAAAACTGTTTTTT. As protein: CSVENSGEKLFF. The chain recombines TRBV29-1 with TRBJ1-4; D call uncertain. The germline gives CDR1 SQVTM, CDR2 ANQGSEA. V was pared by 2 bases and J by 7 bases, with 8 bases between. CDR3 size: 12 residues.

This clone was seen a handful of times. The gene calls are TRBV2 and TRBJ2-3, with TRBD1 matching over 8 bases. The germline V gene has CDR1 SNHLY and CDR2 FYNNEI. The CDR3 runs to 14 residues. Trimming took 7 bases from V and 2 from J; bases not matched to a gene: 5. The CDR3 spells CASTLQGDTDTQYF. Here the CDR3 DNA reads TGTGCCAGCACCCTACAGGGGGACACAGATACGCAGTATTTT.